Listed below are T cell receptor beta chains from one sample, sequenced in a study of cytomegalovirus exposure and HLA in healthy donors. Produced via immunoSEQ multiplex PCR; TCRdb's table is partial and in-frame only. The sample has some 150,000 clones; roughly 85% are singletons. Material for sequencing was PBMCs. All receptors derive from a man aged 35-49 years in good health and CMV-seronegative. Both conserved end residues are part of each CDR3. D genes are given only for firm matches. Part of the rows lack a size; the others show once, few, many or a class for expanded clones.

>TRBV7-9|TRBJ2-7|few|TRBD1
CSSSYYRGDEQYF
TGTTCCAGCAGCTACTACAGGGGGGACGAGCAGTACTTC
>TRBV5-1|TRBJ1-1|once|.
CASSLGADEAFF
TGCGCCAGCAGCTTGGGGGCAGACGAAGCTTTCTTT
>TRBV28|TRBJ2-5|.|TRBD1
CASSWTGEQETQYF
TGTGCCAGCAGTTGGACAGGGGAGCAAGAGACCCAGTACTTC
>TRBV5-1|TRBJ1-1|.|TRBD1
CASSFTLTGGTEAFF
TGCGCCAGCAGCTTTACATTGACAGGGGGCACTGAAGCTTTCTTT
>TRBV27|TRBJ2-7|.|.
CASSTRASYEQYF
TGTGCCAGCAGTACCAGGGCTTCCTACGAGCAGTACTTC
>TRBV9|TRBJ1-5|.|.
CASSAGVGNQPQHF
TGTGCCAGCAGCGCAGGGGTTGGCAATCAGCCCCAGCATTTT
>TRBV19|TRBJ2-2|.|.
CASSIAYTGGGNTGELFF
TGTGCCAGTAGTATAGCCTACACGGGGGGCGGGAACACCGGGGAGCTGTTTTTT
>TRBV19|TRBJ1-5|.|.
CASSIGPLSNQPQHF
TGTGCCAGTAGTATAGGGCCGCTTAGCAATCAGCCCCAGCATTTT
>TRBV2|TRBJ2-2|.|.
CASRVTDLNTGELFF
TGTGCCAGCAGAGTGACAGATTTGAACACCGGGGAGCTGTTTTTT
>TRBV6-5|TRBJ1-4|.|.
CASRKGANEKLFF
TGTGCCAGCAGAAAGGGGGCTAATGAAAAACTGTTTTTT
>TRBV9|TRBJ1-2|few|.
CASSAGARVDGYTF
TGTGCCAGCAGCGCAGGGGCCAGGGTTGACGGCTACACCTTC
>TRBV11-2|TRBJ2-2|.|TRBD2
CASRKDSGSNTGELFF
TGTGCCAGCAGGAAAGATAGCGGGTCGAACACCGGGGAGCTGTTTTTT
>TRBV2|TRBJ1-4|.|.
CASCERGLTNEKLFF
TGTGCCAGCTGCGAGAGAGGGCTAACTAATGAAAAACTGTTTTTT
>TRBV6-5|TRBJ2-1|.|.
CASSAGQIHNEQFF
TGTGCCAGCTCGGCCGGACAAATCCACAATGAGCAGTTCTTC
>TRBV29-1|TRBJ1-5|.|.
CSVGREGQPQHF
TGCAGCGTTGGGAGGGAGGGGCAGCCCCAGCATTTT
>TRBV2|TRBJ2-2|.|TRBD2
CASTTSGGTGELFF
TGTGCCAGCACGACTAGCGGGGGGACCGGGGAGCTGTTTTTT
>TRBV18|TRBJ1-4|.|.
CASSASVVPNEKLFF
TGTGCCAGCTCAGCATCGGTCGTGCCTAATGAAAAACTGTTTTTT
>TRBV28|TRBJ2-5|.|TRBD2
CASSLPLGTSGGETQYF
TGTGCCAGCAGTTTACCCCTCGGGACTAGCGGGGGGGAGACCCAGTACTTC
>TRBV27|TRBJ2-3|.|.
CATARMGSTDTQYF
TGTGCCACGGCTAGGATGGGTAGCACAGATACGCAGTATTTT
>TRBV27|TRBJ2-7|.|.
CASSFRDTYYEQYF
TGTGCCAGCAGTTTCCGGGACACCTACTACGAGCAGTACTTC
>TRBV7-6|TRBJ1-1|.|.
CASSPAGDTEAFF
TGTGCCAGCAGCCCTGCGGGGGACACTGAAGCTTTCTTT
>TRBV9|TRBJ2-2|.|.
CASSVTYTGELFF
TGTGCCAGCAGCGTTACTTATACCGGGGAGCTGTTTTTT
>TRBV6-1|TRBJ2-7|.|TRBD1
CASRGQGAYEQYF
TGTGCCAGCAGGGGACAGGGGGCTTACGAGCAGTACTTC
>TRBV7-8|TRBJ1-1|.|TRBD1
CASRRTLDRGRVNTEAFF
TGTGCCAGCAGACGAACACTAGACAGGGGGCGGGTGAACACTGAAGCTTTCTTT
>TRBV7-2|TRBJ2-5|.|TRBD2
CASSFVPLVAGAQQETQYF
TGTGCCAGCAGCTTTGTCCCCTTAGTAGCGGGAGCCCAGCAAGAGACCCAGTACTTC
>TRBV28|TRBJ1-1|few|.
CASSLSDEPYTEAFF
TGTGCCAGCAGTTTAAGCGACGAACCATACACTGAAGCTTTCTTT
>TRBV27|TRBJ1-5|.|.
CASSEMRSNQPQHF
TGTGCCAGCAGTGAAATGCGTAGCAATCAGCCCCAGCATTTT
>TRBV28|TRBJ1-2|.|.
CASSSLPYGYTF
TGTGCCAGCAGTTCTCTACCCTATGGCTACACCTTC
>TRBV9|TRBJ1-6|.|.
CASSAEGSDSPLHF
TGTGCCAGCAGCGCAGAGGGTTCGGATTCACCCCTCCACTTT
>TRBV28|TRBJ1-5|.|TRBD1
CASRGTGAINQPQHF
TGTGCCAGCAGGGGGACAGGGGCTATCAATCAGCCCCAGCATTTT
>TRBV15|TRBJ2-5|few|.
CATSLDYYSETQYF
TGTGCCACCAGCCTCGACTACTACTCTGAGACCCAGTACTTC
>TRBV11-2|TRBJ2-3|.|TRBD2
CASSLPGGWSTDTQYF
TGTGCCAGCAGCCTCCCGGGAGGCTGGAGCACAGATACGCAGTATTTT
>TRBV7-3|TRBJ2-7|few|TRBD1
CASSFDRGNEQYF
TGTGCCAGCAGCTTCGACAGGGGTAATGAGCAGTACTTC
>TRBV7-2|TRBJ2-2|.|.
CASSLARGSGELFF
TGTGCCAGCAGCTTAGCCAGGGGATCCGGGGAGCTGTTTTTT
>TRBV7-2|TRBJ2-3|.|.
CASSQDIRTDTQYF
TGTGCCAGCAGCCAGGACATCCGCACAGATACGCAGTATTTT
>TRBV7-2|TRBJ2-7|.|TRBD2
CASSLGRLAGAYEQYF
TGTGCCAGCAGCTTAGGACGACTAGCGGGGGCCTACGAGCAGTACTTC
>TRBV19|TRBJ1-2|.|.
CASSPRTEGSGGYTF
TGTGCCAGTAGTCCAAGGACAGAGGGAAGCGGAGGCTACACCTTC
>TRBV19|TRBJ1-3|.|TRBD1
CASSGQVSSGNTIYF
TGTGCCAGTAGCGGACAGGTCAGCTCTGGAAACACCATATATTTT
>TRBV5-4|TRBJ2-7|.|TRBD2
CASSLTSGSPHEQYF
TGTGCCAGCAGCTTGACTAGCGGGAGTCCCCACGAGCAGTACTTC
>TRBV7-8|TRBJ2-7|.|.
CASSAHPRGEQYF
TGTGCCAGCAGCGCACACCCCAGGGGCGAGCAGTACTTC
>TRBV9|TRBJ1-5|.|TRBD1
CASSASGTGGDQPQHF
TGTGCCAGCAGCGCCTCCGGGACAGGGGGCGATCAGCCCCAGCATTTT
>TRBV5-1|TRBJ2-7|once|.
CASRLDRSSYEQYF
TGCGCCAGCAGATTAGACAGGAGCTCCTACGAGCAGTACTTC
>TRBV10-3|TRBJ1-2|.|.
CAISESREFLNYGYTF
TGTGCCATCAGTGAGTCGAGGGAGTTCCTAAACTATGGCTACACCTTC
>TRBV18|TRBJ2-7|.|.
CASSRGAQTYEQYF
TGTGCCAGCTCTCGGGGGGCCCAAACCTACGAGCAGTACTTC
>TRBV27|TRBJ2-7|once|TRBD2
CASSLRGLAASYEQYF
TGTGCCAGCAGTTTAAGGGGACTAGCGGCAAGCTACGAGCAGTACTTC
>TRBV19|TRBJ2-2|few|.
CASLHRGGNTGELFF
TGTGCCAGCTTGCACAGGGGAGGGAACACCGGGGAGCTGTTTTTT
>TRBV28|TRBJ1-1|.|.
CASSFGSTEAFF
TGTGCCAGCAGTTTCGGGAGCACTGAAGCTTTCTTT
>TRBV5-1|TRBJ2-5|few|TRBD2
CASSFQSGTGETQYF
TGCGCCAGCAGCTTTCAGAGCGGGACCGGGGAGACCCAGTACTTC